This record covers a single TCR beta chain. The data belong to a study of T cell changes during pregnancy in multiple sclerosis. Produced via immunoSEQ multiplex PCR; TCRdb's table is partial and in-frame only. The profile shows roughly 28,000 clones, 85% to 95% of them singletons. This receptor was obtained from a female donor with multiple sclerosis, enrolled in a pregnancy study. Source: CD8+ T cells from peripheral blood mononuclear cells, taken before pregnancy.

For the CDR3, the DNA is TGTGCCAGTAGTGTTACAGGGGGCGCCGGGACTGAAGCTTTCTTT. As protein: CASSVTGGAGTEAFF. This chain uses TRBV19 with TRBJ1-1, with TRBD1 matching over 9 bases. The CDR3 runs 15 residues. The junction had 9 bases not matched to a gene; V was cut back by 5 bases and J by 5 bases. Germline V lookup: CDR1 LNHDA, CDR2 SQIVND (reference sequence). Combining the CDR3 with reference TRBV19 and TRBJ1-1 gives the whole variable domain DGGITQSPKYLFRKEGQNVTLSCEQNLNHDAMYWYRQDPGQGLRLIYYSQIVNDFQKGDIAEGYSVSREKKESFPLTVTSAQKNPTAFYLCASSVTGGAGTEAFFGQGTRLTVV.